This T cell receptor (beta chain) was profiled in a study of early T cells in non-severe SARS-CoV-2 infection. Study observations and caveats: Private and CD4 specificities were missed by VDJdb matching, skewed to anti-spike CD8.

Per the germline V gene, CDR1 is LGHDT and CDR2 is YNNKEL (reference sequence). CDR3 size: 16 residues. Trimming took off 0 bases at V and 3 bases at J, with 12 bases between the two ends. Molecules of cDNA were individually given unique molecular identifiers that were attached to them. TCRdb re-called the 5' RACE reads with MiXCR, one entry per CDR3 protein. The sample lists about 33,000 distinct CDR3 sequences, 5% occurring once. This clonotype has at least ten counts. Its antigen remains unidentified. The clonotype comes from an adult who was a healthcare worker with PCR-confirmed SARS-CoV-2 infection or an uninfected control (not recorded which). Material: whole blood. The V call is TRBV3-1, the J call TRBJ1-5; no reliable D call. This CDR3 reads CASSQDPGLVNQPQHF. The CDR3 coding sequence is TGTGCCAGCAGCCAAGATCCCGGCTTAGTCAATCAGCCCCAGCATTTT. The full variable domain, in which reference TRBV3-1 and TRBJ1-5 provide the parts outside the CDR3, is DTAVSQTPKYLVTQMGNDKSIKCEQNLGHDTMYWYKQDSKKFLKIMFSYNNKELIINETVPNRFSPKSPDKAHLNLHINSLELGDSAVYFCASSQDPGLVNQPQHFGDGTRLSIL.